A single sample is the source of the 18 T cell receptor beta chains below, sequenced in a study of CD8+CD57+ T cells in acquired aplastic anemia (dated by TCRdb to the late 2010s). Sequencer: Illumina HiSeq 2000. Genomic DNA was used as template for profiling of TCR beta VDJ combinations and CDR3 sequences. The public reads were quality trimmed at Q25 with fastp and then assembled into clones with MiXCR by TCRdb, keeping productive beta chains. Each CDR3 protein gets just one entry, which takes the most common genes and DNA from the rows behind it. The sample has some 290,000 distinct CDR3 sequences on record, approximately 56% of them singletons. The ten largest make up approximately 8.2% of the sample. Sequences were obtained from sorted CD4+, CD8+, or CD8+CD57+ T cells (not recorded which) from PBMCs. These receptors were obtained from a human donor with severe aplastic anemia or a healthy control (not recorded which).

This rearrangement joins TRBV5-8 to TRBJ1-2, with TRBD1 as a possible D gene (5 bases). Per the germline V gene, CDR1 is SGHTS and CDR2 is YDEGEE. CDR3 size: 14 residues. V was cut by 6 bases and J by 4 bases, with 16 bases left in between. In DNA form, the CDR3 reads TGTGCCAGCAAAAGAGGGGCACGTAGCTATGGCTACACCTTC. This codes for CASKRGARSYGYTF.

The rearrangement uses TRBV19 and TRBJ1-5, with D hard to call. Germline lookup yields CDR1 LNHDA and CDR2 SQIVND (reference sequence). The CDR3 has 14 amino acids. Trimming took 6 bases from V and 3 from J, leaving 12 bases between them. Here the CDR3 DNA reads TGTGCCAGTAGGGGTCGGGAGTTCAATCAGCCCCAGCATTTT. Protein sequence: CASRGREFNQPQHF.

This clonotype was detected many times. The chain couples TRBV3-1 to TRBJ1-2; possibly TRBD1 for D (5 bases). Deletions cut 1 base from V and 5 bases from J, with 11 bases between. Germline V gene data show CDR1 as LGHDT and CDR2 as YNNKEL (reference sequence). The CDR3 length is 14 residues. The CDR3 coding sequence is TGTGCCAGCAGCCAAGCGGGGGTTTGGTATGGCTACACCTTC. Translating gives CASSQAGVWYGYTF.

The count of this clonotype is one. The chain recombines TRBV10-1 with TRBJ2-3, with a tentative D call TRBD2 (5 bases). With 3 bases removed from V and 14 bases from J, the gap between germline ends came to 18 bases. The CDR3 runs 13 residues. Germline lookup yields CDR1 WNHNN and CDR2 SYGVQD (reference sequence). Here the CDR3 DNA reads TGCGCCAGCAGTGATTTGCTTGGACTTACCACGTATTTT. It encodes CASSDLLGLTTYF.

About this clonotype itself: A read error may be the cause here, since a much bigger clone is one base away. J is TRBJ1-6 and V is TRBV6-2 or TRBV6-3, with D possibly being TRBD1 (5 bases). The CDR3 has 16 amino acids. CDR1 is MNHEY, CDR2 SVGEGT, per germline. DNA of the CDR3: TGTGCCAGCAGTGAAGCGCTGGGGGTCGGGGATTCATCCCTCCACTTT. It translates to CASSEALGVGDSSLHF.

This chain connects TRBV29-1 to TRBJ2-7; D possibly corresponds to TRBD1 (6 bases). This CDR3 region has 11 residues. Germline V CDR1 and CDR2: SQVTM, ANQGSEA. V shed 5 bases and J shed 4 bases, with 9 bases lying between them. The CDR3 is CSVFQGYEQYF. The CDR3 DNA reads as TGCAGCGTTTTTCAGGGGTACGAGCAGTACTTC.

Ten or more counts support this clonotype. The genes are TRBV6-5 and TRBJ1-1; a possible D gene is TRBD1 (6 bases). CDR1 is MNHEY and CDR2 is SVGAGI in the germline V gene. V was shortened by 5 bases and J by 0 bases, with 13 bases between the two germline ends. This CDR3 has 15 residues. The CDR3 here is CASSPRRQVNTEAFF. The CDR3, as DNA: TGTGCCAGCAGTCCGAGACGACAGGTGAACACTGAAGCTTTCTTT.

This sequence joins TRBV2 and TRBJ2-6; the match to TRBD1 covers 9 bases. V lost 5 bases and J lost 0; bases outside the gene matches: 5. CDR3 length equals 17 residues. Per germline, CDR1 SNHLY and CDR2 FYNNEI. As DNA, the CDR3 is TGTGCCAGCAGTCGAACGACAGGGGGCTCTGGGGCCAACGTCCTGACTTTC. Protein product: CASSRTTGGSGANVLTF.

This clonotype was observed many times. The chain links TRBV7-9 to TRBJ1-1, with D uncertain. The CDR3 sequence is 11 residues long. Germline V gene data show CDR1 as SEHNR and CDR2 as FQNEAQ (reference sequence). The V end was cut by 1 base, the J end by 10 bases, with 7 bases between. The CDR3 bases are TGTGCCAGCAGCTTAGGGCCGGGAGCTTTCTTT. This gives the protein CASSLGPGAFF.

V gene TRBV7-9 combines with J gene TRBJ2-1, with TRBD1 identical over 8 bases. V dropped 5 bases and J dropped 0; count of bases not matched to a gene: 12. This CDR3 spans 18 amino acids. CDR1 SEHNR and CDR2 FQNEAQ come from the germline V gene (reference sequence). The DNA of the CDR3 is TGTGCCAGCAGCCCCAAGACAGGGGCGCGATACTCCTACAATGAGCAGTTCTTC. As protein: CASSPKTGARYSYNEQFF.

This chain joins TRBV29-1 and TRBJ2-7; TRBD1 is a possible D gene (6 bases). V lost 3 bases, J lost 3 bases, and 12 bases lay in between. The CDR3 is 13 residues long. From germline, CDR1 is SQVTM and CDR2 ANQGSEA. CDR3: CSVDRGGGYEQYF. The DNA for the CDR3 is TGCAGCGTTGACAGGGGCGGCGGCTACGAGCAGTACTTC.

This chain links TRBV10-1 with TRBJ2-7, with 12 bases fitting TRBD2. The CDR3 length is 13 residues. Germline V gene data show CDR1 as WNHNN and CDR2 as SYGVQD (reference sequence). The ends lost 2 bases at V and 13 bases at J; junction bases unmatched: 6. The CDR3 DNA reads TGCGCCAGCAGTGAGGGACTAGCGGGAACCACATACTTC. Its translation is CASSEGLAGTTYF.

The chain combines TRBV20-1 with TRBJ2-7; D possibly corresponds to TRBD1 (5 bases). This CDR3 spans 14 amino acids. Germline loops: CDR1 DFQATT, CDR2 SNEGSKA (reference sequence). V was trimmed by 2 bases and J by 1 base, leaving 12 bases between them. In DNA form, the CDR3 reads TGCAGTGCTAGACCATCAGACAGATCCTACGAGCAGTACTTC. Translation gives CSARPSDRSYEQYF.

The chain uses TRBV7-2 and TRBJ2-7; D assignment may be TRBD1 or TRBD2 (5 bases each). Germline lookup yields CDR1 SGHTA and CDR2 FQGNSA. V lost 1 base and J lost 12, with 13 bases in between. The CDR3 consists of 12 residues. CDR3 DNA: TGTGCCAGCAGCTTAGACGGGGCCTTGACGTACTTC. It codes for CASSLDGALTYF.

The gene calls are TRBV11-3 and TRBJ2-7; the match to TRBD1 covers 8 bases. The J segment lost 5 bases and the V segment lost 5 bases, leaving 5 bases of the junction unmatched. CDR1 SGHNT and CDR2 YENEEA come from the germline V gene. This CDR3 is 13 amino acids long. The CDR3 reads CASSTDRGNEQYF. DNA of the CDR3: TGTGCCAGCAGCACCGACAGGGGCAACGAGCAGTACTTC.

The chain carries TRBV2 and TRBJ2-5; D ambiguous. The germline V and J ends were trimmed by 4 bases and 0 bases, with 6 bases remaining between them. Germline V gene lookup returns CDR1 SNHLY and CDR2 FYNNEI. This CDR3 comprises 13 residues. The CDR3 DNA reads TGTGCCAGCAGTGTTGGGCACCAAGAGACCCAGTACTTC. This codes for CASSVGHQETQYF.

V usage is TRBV19 and J usage is TRBJ1-2; 7 nucleotides agree with TRBD1. V lost 7 bases, J lost 5 bases, and 19 bases stayed unmatched. The CDR3 is 17 residues long. CDR1 and CDR2 (germline): LNHDA, SQIVND (reference sequence). The CDR3 sequence: CASTPLQGEGGWYGYTF. The CDR3 nucleotides are TGTGCCAGTACCCCCCTCCAGGGGGAGGGGGGTTGGTATGGCTACACCTTC.

This clonotype was recorded many times. V gene TRBV2 combines with J gene TRBJ2-5; 16 bases map to TRBD2. The germline V gene has CDR1 SNHLY and CDR2 FYNNEI. The CDR3 extends over 17 amino acids. The junction had 7 bases not matched to a gene; V was cut back by 8 bases and J by 1 base. CDR3 residues: CASSAGLAGGTQETQYF. DNA for the CDR3: TGTGCCAGCTCGGCGGGACTAGCGGGGGGGACCCAAGAGACCCAGTACTTC.